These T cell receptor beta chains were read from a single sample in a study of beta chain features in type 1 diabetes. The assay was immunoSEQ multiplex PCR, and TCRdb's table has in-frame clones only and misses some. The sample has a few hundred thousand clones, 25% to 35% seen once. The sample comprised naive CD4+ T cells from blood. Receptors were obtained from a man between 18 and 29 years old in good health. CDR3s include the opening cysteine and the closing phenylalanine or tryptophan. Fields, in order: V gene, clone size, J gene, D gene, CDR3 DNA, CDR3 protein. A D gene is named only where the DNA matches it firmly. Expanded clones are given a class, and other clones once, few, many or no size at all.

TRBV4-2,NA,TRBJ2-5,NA,TGTGCCAGCAGCCAAGCTCAAGAGACCCAGTACTTC,CASSQAQETQYF
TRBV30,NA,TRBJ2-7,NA,TGTGCCTGGAGTGCCGGGACTGACAGCTCCTACGAGCAGTACTTC,CAWSAGTDSSYEQYF
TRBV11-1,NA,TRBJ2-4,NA,TGTGCCAGCAGCTCCCAATACATTCAGTACTTC,CASSSQYIQYF
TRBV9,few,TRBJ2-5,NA,TGTGCCAGCAGCCCCAGCGTAGGGGAGACCCAGTACTTC,CASSPSVGETQYF
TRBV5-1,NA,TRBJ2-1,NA,TGCGCCAGCAGCTTGGTACTAGGAGACAATGAGCAGTTCTTC,CASSLVLGDNEQFF
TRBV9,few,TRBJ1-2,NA,TGTGCCAGCAGCCCTCCGGGACACATTAACTATGGCTACACCTTC,CASSPPGHINYGYTF
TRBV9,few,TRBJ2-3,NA,TGTGCCAGTTCCCTGCGGGGTGATACAGATACGCAGTATTTT,CASSLRGDTDTQYF
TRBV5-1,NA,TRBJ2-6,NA,TGCGCCAGCAGTTACTCTGGGGCCGGGGCCAACGTCCTGACTTTC,CASSYSGAGANVLTF
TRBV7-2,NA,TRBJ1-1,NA,TGTGCCAGCAGCTTGGGGGCCGGGATGAACACTGAAGCTTTCTTT,CASSLGAGMNTEAFF
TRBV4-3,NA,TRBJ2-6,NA,TGCGCCAGCAGCCAAGTGAAGAACTCTGGGGCCAACGTCCTGACTTTC,CASSQVKNSGANVLTF
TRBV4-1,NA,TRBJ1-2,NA,TGCGCCAGCAGCCCCACCGGGACATGGGGCTATGGCTACACCTTC,CASSPTGTWGYGYTF
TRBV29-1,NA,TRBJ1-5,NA,TGCAGCGTTGGAGACTATAGCAATCAGCCCCAGCATTTT,CSVGDYSNQPQHF
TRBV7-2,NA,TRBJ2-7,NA,TGTGCCAGCAGCTTAGATCGGGGGGAGCAGTACTTC,CASSLDRGEQYF
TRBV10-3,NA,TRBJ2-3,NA,TGTGCCATCGGACGGCAGCAGGGAACAGATACGCAGTATTTT,CAIGRQQGTDTQYF
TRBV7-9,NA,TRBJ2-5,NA,TGTGCCAGCAGCTCCCGGGGAGGACGCGAGACCCAGTACTTC,CASSSRGGRETQYF
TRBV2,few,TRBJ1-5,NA,TGTGCCAGCAGTAAAGGAGATAGGTCTGGAGGGCAGCCCCAGCATTTT,CASSKGDRSGGQPQHF
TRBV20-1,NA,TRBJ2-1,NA,TGCAGTGCTAGAGAGAATGAGCAGTTCTTC,CSARENEQFF
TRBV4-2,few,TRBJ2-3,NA,TGTGCCAGCAGCCAAGCGGGAGTCGATACAGATACGCAGTATTTT,CASSQAGVDTDTQYF
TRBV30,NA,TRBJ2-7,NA,TGTGCCTGGAGTAGGAACCGCGGAGTAAACGAGCAGTACTTC,CAWSRNRGVNEQYF
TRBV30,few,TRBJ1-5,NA,TGTGCCTGGAGTTCGGCATACAATCAGCCCCAGCATTTT,CAWSSAYNQPQHF
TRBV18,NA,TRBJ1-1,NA,TGTGCCAGCTCACAGGACAGAGACACTGAAGCTTTCTTT,CASSQDRDTEAFF
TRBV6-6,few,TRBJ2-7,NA,TGTGCCAGCAGTTACAGTAGTGATTACGAGCAGTACTTC,CASSYSSDYEQYF
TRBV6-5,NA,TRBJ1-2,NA,TGTGCCAGCAGTTACGGCTCATTTGCGAACTATGGCTACACCTTC,CASSYGSFANYGYTF
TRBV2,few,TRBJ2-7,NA,TGTGCCAGCAGATTCGAGGCCGGCTCCTACGAGCAGTACTTC,CASRFEAGSYEQYF
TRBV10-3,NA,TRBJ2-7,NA,TGTGCCATCAGTGAGACTAGCTTCGGGGACTACGAGCAGTACTTC,CAISETSFGDYEQYF
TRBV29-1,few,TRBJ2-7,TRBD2,TGCAGCGCTAGCGGGAGAGGGTACGAGCAGTACTTC,CSASGRGYEQYF
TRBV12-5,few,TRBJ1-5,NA,TGTGCTAGTGGAACGGTGTATCAGCCCCAGCATTTT,CASGTVYQPQHF
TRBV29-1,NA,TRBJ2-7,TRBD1,TGCAGCGTTGAGGGACAGACTACCTACGAGCAGTACTTC,CSVEGQTTYEQYF
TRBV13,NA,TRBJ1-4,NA,TGTGCCAGCAGCGTCCGGACGGGGCTTGGAAAACTGTTTTTT,CASSVRTGLGKLFF
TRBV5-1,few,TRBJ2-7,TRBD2,TGCGCCAGCAGCATAACTAGCGGGACTTCCTACGAGCAGTACTTC,CASSITSGTSYEQYF
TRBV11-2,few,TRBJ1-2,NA,TGTGCCAGCAGCACTAGGCGCAGGGATGGCTACACCTTC,CASSTRRRDGYTF
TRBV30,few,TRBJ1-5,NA,TGTGCCTGGAGTGTGAGGGGGGCTGGCAATCAGCCCCAGCATTTT,CAWSVRGAGNQPQHF
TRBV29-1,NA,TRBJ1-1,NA,TGCAGCGTTAGAAGGCTGACGAACACTGAAGCTTTCTTT,CSVRRLTNTEAFF
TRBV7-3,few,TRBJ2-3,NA,TGTGCCAGCGCGGAGGGGGCCGTACCAGATACGCAGTATTTT,CASAEGAVPDTQYF
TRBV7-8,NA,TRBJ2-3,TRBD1,TGTGCCAGCAGCCCCTGGACAGGGGGTACAGATACGCAGTATTTT,CASSPWTGGTDTQYF